The 30 T cell receptor beta chains below were found in one sample sequenced in a study of identical twins. Via MiXCR, TCRdb re-called the 5' RACE reads, giving one row per CDR3 protein. This table holds hundreds of thousands of distinct CDR3 sequences, around a tenth found once. Sequenced sample: memory (CD45RO+) T cells sorted from blood. The receptors derive from a woman aged 18-30 years in good health.

CDR3 loop: CASSLEPGRSNEQFF. DNA for the CDR3: TGTGCCAGCAGCTTAGAGCCTGGCAGGTCGAATGAGCAGTTCTTC. The chain combines TRBV11-1 with TRBJ2-1; no clear D. This CDR3 region has 15 residues. Germline CDR1 and CDR2: SGHAT and FQDESV (reference sequence). Trimming left V 1 base short and J 7 bases short, with 14 bases between. Together with reference TRBV11-1 and TRBJ2-1, the CDR3 gives the full variable domain: EAEVAQSPRYKITEKSQAVAFWCDPISGHATLYWYRQILGQGPELLVQFQDESVVDDSQLPKDRFSAERLKGVDSTLKIQPAELGDSAMYLCASSLEPGRSNEQFFGPGTRLTVL.

This clonotype was seen repeatedly, ten times or more. This chain joins TRBV12-3 or TRBV12-4 and TRBJ1-2; D is possibly TRBD1 (5 bases). This CDR3 region has 14 residues. V was cut by 0 bases and J by 10 bases, with 15 bases left in between. CDR3 in amino acids: CASSLAAGHNVYTF. In nucleotides, the CDR3 is TGTGCCAGCAGTTTAGCTGCAGGGCATAATGTCTACACCTTC.

The chain uses TRBV18 and TRBJ2-3, with 9 bases that match TRBD2. Germline V gene lookup returns CDR1 KGHSH and CDR2 LQKENI. There are 16 residues in the CDR3. Losses at the gene ends were 3 bases for V and 0 bases for J; bases not matched to a gene: 4. DNA of the CDR3: TGTGCCAGCTCACCCTCTAGCGGGGCTAGCACAGATACGCAGTATTTT. Residues: CASSPSSGASTDTQYF.

J is TRBJ1-2 and V is TRBV2, with D maybe TRBD1 (6 bases). This CDR3 is 15 amino acids long. Germline CDR1 SNHLY, CDR2 FYNNEI. Trimming pared 8 bases from V and 6 bases from J, leaving 22 bases between. The CDR3 here is CASSYRVGSLDGYTF. In DNA, the CDR3 is TGTGCCAGCTCCTACAGGGTAGGCAGCCTCGATGGCTACACCTTC.

About this clonotype itself: One end of the junction varies from germline; a read error may be responsible. The rearrangement joins TRBV5-1 to TRBJ2-1; D is possibly TRBD2 (6 bases). CDR1 is SGHRS and CDR2 is YFSETQ in the germline V gene. This CDR3 comprises 15 residues. In DNA form, the CDR3 reads TGCGCCAGCAGCCCCGGGAGCGCAACCTACCATGAGCAGTTCTTC. Its translation is CASSPGSATYHEQFF.

This chain joins TRBV9 and TRBJ1-1; the D is unclear. This CDR3 spans 13 amino acids. V was cut by 0 bases and J by 4 bases, with 7 bases left in between. CDR1 and CDR2 from the germline V gene are SGDLS and YYNGEE. CDR3 in amino acids: CASSVVPTTEAFF. DNA of the CDR3: TGTGCCAGCAGCGTAGTTCCCACCACTGAAGCTTTCTTT.

Many counts were recorded for this clonotype. The chain recombines TRBV12-3 or TRBV12-4 with TRBJ2-5; possibly TRBD2 for D (6 bases). The CDR3 spans 13 residues. V lost 2 bases, J lost 4 bases, and 8 bases lay in between. The CDR3 region is CASSLMGGETQYF. CDR3 DNA sequence: TGTGCCAGCAGTTTAATGGGGGGAGAGACCCAGTACTTC.

This clonotype has just a few counts. The chain links TRBV19 to TRBJ2-1; 11 bases agree with TRBD2. Germline assignment: CDR1 LNHDA and CDR2 SQIVND (reference sequence). J gave up 9 bases and V 3 bases, and 10 bases lay outside the gene matches. The CDR3 has 16 residues. The CDR3 DNA reads as TGTGCCAGTAGTATTGATGGTAGCGGGGGGGCCGGTGAGCAGTTCTTC. The encoded protein is CASSIDGSGGAGEQFF.

V gene TRBV20-1 combines with J gene TRBJ1-5; a possible D gene is TRBD1 (5 bases). The CDR3 runs 12 residues. V was shortened by 5 bases and J by 5 bases, with 10 bases between the two germline ends. Germline CDR1 and CDR2: DFQATT and SNEGSKA (reference sequence). CDR3 DNA sequence: TGCAGTGCTTTGCAGGGTGATCAGCCCCAGCATTTT. Protein sequence: CSALQGDQPQHF.

The chain has TRBV20-1 and TRBJ2-1, with 7 bases lining up with TRBD2. The CDR3 is 15 amino acids. The ends lost 4 bases at V and 4 bases at J; junction bases unmatched: 10. Germline CDR1 is DFQATT and CDR2 is SNEGSKA (reference sequence). The CDR3 sequence: CSATSPGEGYNEQFF. The CDR3 DNA is TGCAGTGCTACCTCCCCGGGGGAGGGGTACAATGAGCAGTTCTTC.

This clonotype showed up many times. The genes are TRBV11-2 and TRBJ2-5, with D possibly TRBD2 on 6 matching bases. Germline V gene sequence: CDR1 SGHAT, CDR2 FQNNGV. The V end lost 2 bases, the J end lost 4 bases, and 17 bases lay between the germline ends. The CDR3 has 16 amino acids. CDR3 region: CASSLRLGSGLETQYF. DNA for the CDR3: TGTGCCAGCAGCTTAAGGTTAGGTAGCGGATTAGAGACCCAGTACTTC.

This sequence joins TRBV5-8 and TRBJ2-1; D remains unclear. This CDR3 comprises 15 residues. Trimming took 3 bases from V and 10 from J, leaving 20 bases between them. From germline, CDR1 is SGHTS and CDR2 YDEGEE. The CDR3 sequence is CASSYRTTAEIEQFF. DNA for the CDR3: TGTGCCAGCAGCTACCGAACCACTGCAGAGATCGAGCAGTTCTTC. Together with reference TRBV5-8 and TRBJ2-1, the CDR3 gives the full variable domain: EAGVTQSPTHLIKTRGQQATLRCSPISGHTSVYWYQQALGLGLQFLLWYDEGEERNRGNFPPRFSGRQFPNYSSELNVNALELEDSALYLCASSYRTTAEIEQFFGPGTRLTVL.

The rearrangement joins TRBV12-3 or TRBV12-4 to TRBJ1-1; possible D gene TRBD1, 6 bases. Trimming stripped 2 bases from V and 7 bases from J, with 11 bases between. The CDR3 runs 13 residues. Here the CDR3 reads CASSLKGDGEAFF. The DNA of the CDR3 is TGTGCCAGCAGTTTAAAGGGGGATGGTGAAGCTTTCTTT.

This chain links TRBV20-1 with TRBJ1-1; unclear D gene. CDR1 is DFQATT and CDR2 is SNEGSKA in the germline V gene (reference sequence). The CDR3 runs to 13 residues. V gave up 3 bases and J gave up 1 base, with 9 bases separating them. Here the CDR3 reads CSASLSANTEAFF. The CDR3 DNA sequence: TGCAGTGCTAGTTTATCGGCGAACACTGAAGCTTTCTTT.

This clonotype has at least ten counts. The chain combines TRBV2 with TRBJ1-5; 7 bases agree with TRBD1. The germline V gene encodes CDR1 SNHLY and CDR2 FYNNEI. This CDR3 is built from 15 residues. V lost 6 bases and J lost 2; bases outside the gene matches: 7. CDR3 DNA sequence: TGTGCCAGCAGGGCACGCACAGGGGGCAATCAGCCCCAGCATTTT. Its translation: CASRARTGGNQPQHF.

This clonotype ranks as medium-sized. The chain links TRBV24-1 to TRBJ2-7; D not certain. Germline-derived CDR1 and CDR2 are KGHDR and SFDVKD. V lost 9 bases, J lost 4 bases, and 15 bases lay in between. This CDR3 has 13 residues. This chain's CDR3 is CATGRTDPYEQYF. The DNA for the CDR3 is TGTGCCACCGGAAGGACGGATCCATACGAGCAGTACTTC.

The sample holds many counts of this clonotype. The genes are TRBV20-1 and TRBJ2-1; D is unclear. This CDR3 spans 12 amino acids. Trimming pared 7 bases from V and 4 bases from J, leaving 11 bases between. Per the germline V gene, CDR1 is DFQATT and CDR2 is SNEGSKA (reference sequence). The CDR3: CSVRPSYNEQFF. The CDR3 coding sequence is TGCAGTGTACGGCCATCTTACAATGAGCAGTTCTTC.

This clonotype was picked up a small number of times. The V call is TRBV4-3, the J call TRBJ2-3, with TRBD2 matching 8 bases. V dropped 3 bases and J dropped 1; count of bases not matched to a gene: 3. Germline V gene data show CDR1 as LGHNA and CDR2 as YSLEER. The CDR3 has 15 residues. CDR3 in DNA: TGCGCCAGCAGCCATCGGGGACTAGGCACAGATACGCAGTATTTT. This codes for CASSHRGLGTDTQYF.

This clonotype was seen a handful of times. The chain recombines TRBV5-4 with TRBJ2-3; TRBD2 matches 14 bases. The CDR3 spans 16 residues. The V gene end was trimmed by 5 bases and the J gene end by 5 bases; junction bases not matched to a gene: 7. The germline V gene has CDR1 SGHNT and CDR2 YYREEE (reference sequence). The CDR3: CASRPTSGRVGDTQYF. Here the CDR3 DNA reads TGTGCCAGCAGGCCGACTAGCGGGAGGGTAGGAGATACGCAGTATTTT.

The chain uses TRBV27 and TRBJ2-5, with 9 bases identical to TRBD1. V shed 7 bases and J 5 bases; nucleotides not matched to a gene: 14. This CDR3 comprises 16 residues. From germline, CDR1 is MNHEY and CDR2 SMNVEV (reference sequence). Here the CDR3 DNA reads TGTGCCAGCACCAGGGGTTGGACAGGGGTTTGGGAGACCCAGTACTTC. It yields the protein CASTRGWTGVWETQYF.

This rearrangement joins TRBV5-5 to TRBJ1-1; no reliable D call. Germline V CDR1 and CDR2: SGHKS, YYEKEE (reference sequence). There are 12 residues in the CDR3. With 1 base removed from V and 8 bases from J, the gap between germline ends came to 9 bases. The CDR3 coding sequence is TGTGCCAGCAGCTTGCCTGTGCGGGAAGCTTTCTTT. It is translated as CASSLPVREAFF.

The chain carries TRBV12-3 or TRBV12-4 and TRBJ1-6, with 7 bases that match TRBD1. J gave up 9 bases and V 6 bases, and 8 bases lay outside the gene matches. CDR3 length: 14 residues. CDR3 sequence (DNA): TGTGCCAGCAGCAAACAGGGGAGGAGTTCACCCCTCCACTTT. Its protein product is CASSKQGRSSPLHF.

The rearrangement joins TRBV12-3 or TRBV12-4 to TRBJ2-5, with 8 bases fitting TRBD2. V was clipped by 6 bases and J by 5 bases; unmatched bases: 5. CDR3 length: 13 amino acids. CDR3: CASRVAGSETQYF. CDR3 bases: TGTGCCAGCAGGGTAGCGGGGAGTGAGACCCAGTACTTC.

This clonotype was observed a few times. The V gene is TRBV7-6, the J gene TRBJ1-6, with D hard to call. The V and J ends lost 5 bases and 10 bases respectively, with 12 bases between them. The CDR3 runs 13 residues. Germline values: CDR1 SGHVS, CDR2 FNYEAQ. CDR3 in amino acids: CASSPASRSPLHF. As DNA, the CDR3 is TGTGCCAGCAGCCCCGCGTCAAGGTCACCCCTCCACTTT. Looking up the rest from reference TRBV7-6 and TRBJ1-6 gives the full variable domain: GAGVSQSPRYKVTKRGQDVALRCDPISGHVSLYWYRQALGQGPEFLTYFNYEAQQDKSGLPNDRFSAERPEGSISTLTIQRTEQRDSAMYRCASSPASRSPLHFGNGTRLTVT.

This clonotype came up many times. The chain carries TRBV10-3 and TRBJ2-1; D is possibly TRBD1 (6 bases). Trimming removed 6 bases at V and 8 bases at J, with 17 bases between. Per germline, CDR1 ENHRY and CDR2 SYGVKD. This CDR3 is 14 amino acids long. CDR3 in DNA: TGTGCCATCAGCCTGGTGGGGGCTGGGGATGAGCAGTTCTTC. The encoded protein is CAISLVGAGDEQFF.

This clonotype has only a few counts. The genes are TRBV3-1 and TRBJ2-1; 10 bases fit TRBD2. The ends lost 4 bases at V and 5 bases at J; junction bases unmatched: 11. The CDR3 consists of 17 residues. Germline CDR1 is LGHDT and CDR2 is YNNKEL (reference sequence). CDR3 in amino acids: CASSRSAGTSANNEQFF. DNA for the CDR3: TGTGCCAGCAGCCGTTCAGCCGGGACTAGCGCGAACAATGAGCAGTTCTTC.

The rearrangement joins TRBV9 to TRBJ2-3; TRBD1 matches at 10 bases. The CDR3 is 16 amino acids. The junction had 9 bases not matched to a gene; V was cut back by 4 bases and J by 4 bases. Germline CDR1 reads SGDLS; CDR2 reads YYNGEE. For the CDR3, the DNA is TGTGCCAGCAGCAAGACAGGGGGCGGTTTTGCAGATACGCAGTATTTT. Residues: CASSKTGGGFADTQYF.

Only a few counts were recorded for this clonotype. The V and J genes are TRBV2 and TRBJ2-1; 9 bases are shared with TRBD2. The CDR3 contains 13 residues. V was pared by 11 bases and J by 5 bases, with 7 bases of the junction left unmatched. Looked up from germline, CDR1 is SNHLY and CDR2 is FYNNEI. The CDR3 is CAPGASGNNEQFF. The CDR3 region has the DNA TGTGCCCCAGGGGCTAGCGGGAACAATGAGCAGTTCTTC.

This clonotype was counted between two and nine times. CDR3: CASSQSTAMNTEAFF. The CDR3 nucleotides read TGCGCCAGCAGCCAATCGACGGCCATGAACACTGAAGCTTTCTTT. V gene TRBV4-1 combines with J gene TRBJ1-1; D not certain. Germline V gene lookup returns CDR1 MGHRA and CDR2 YSYEKL. CDR3 size: 15 residues. Trimming removed 2 bases from V and 0 bases from J, with 10 bases in between.

This clonotype occurred a few times. V usage is TRBV20-1 and J usage is TRBJ1-2; 8 positions match TRBD1. Germline V CDR1 and CDR2: DFQATT, SNEGSKA (reference sequence). V lost 5 bases to trimming and J lost 4 bases; unmatched junction nucleotides: 6. This CDR3 has 13 residues. Here the CDR3 reads CSAPSTGAYGYTF. CDR3 DNA: TGCAGTGCTCCTTCGACAGGGGCCTATGGCTACACCTTC.